The subject of this entry is one T cell receptor (beta chain). The target of this receptor is not known. There are no base qualities to consult, and no much larger clone falls within one base. Stable Graves' hyperthyroidism was defined as the absence of progression to ophthalmopathy over 18 months of follow-up. The hyperthyroidism patients were between 18 and 65 years old and newly diagnosed, with a disease duration of less than 2 months. Any patient with an uncontrolled infection, another autoimmune disease, pregnancy or lactation was excluded. Diagnoses were based on clinical symptoms, serum thyroxine and TRAb, thyroid ultrasound and orbital computed tomography. Ficoll-Paque density gradient centrifugation was used to isolate PBMCs from 8.5 to 10 ml of fresh peripheral blood. Total RNA was extracted with Trizol reagent, and quality was checked on an Agilent 2100 Bioanalyzer. These data belong to a study of T cells in Graves' hyperthyroidism and ophthalmopathy (dated by TCRdb to about 2019). With respect to the entire study: Peripheral blood was collected at initial diagnosis, before any treatment. A discovery cohort of about a hundred patients, roughly 45 with Graves' ophthalmopathy and 57 with stable Graves' hyperthyroidism, was used to find distinguishing TCR V-J signatures. An independent validation cohort of some 18 hyperthyroidism patients and approximately 17 patients who later progressed to ophthalmopathy tested prospective prediction of ophthalmopathy. For training and testing, the 95 to 100 patients in the discovery cohort were randomly divided in a 7:3 ratio. Thyroid tissue and blood T-cell repertoires from about six Graves' hyperthyroidism patients were also compared in the study. Following sampling, methimazole starting at 30 mg daily was given to hyperthyroidism patients, and high-dose intravenous methylprednisolone was given to ophthalmopathy patients. The paper describes TCR Vbeta CDR3 sequencing of around 130 peripheral blood samples, made up of approximately 40 ophthalmopathy patients, some 80 hyperthyroidism patients and 17 progressor patients. Study-level results and caveats: In validation, the model predicted progression to ophthalmopathy with over 60% sensitivity and 72% to 85% specificity, a median of 6.5 months before onset. In cross-validation, a model built on a 13 V-J signature told ophthalmopathy apart from stable hyperthyroidism with 85% to 90% sensitivity and 81% to 82% specificity, and in testing the same model reached 80%/75%. No statistical method was used to fix the sample size in advance, and group allocation was not hidden from the investigators. Most expanded thyroid clonotypes (frequency above 0.001) were also detected in blood, a finding suggesting that blood repertoires may reflect thyroid immune responses.

Amplification of TCR beta CDR3 regions was carried out from RNA transcripts. For the first round of RT-PCR on the TCR CDR3, the HTBI primer set was used together with the Qiagen OneStep RT-PCR kit. A second multiplex PCR round built the libraries, followed by size selection and purification. Libraries were sequenced paired-end with 100 bp reads on an Illumina HiSeq2000. For the original study's pipeline: SOAPnuke was used to process the raw data, with reads discarded if the reads contained adapters or uncalled bases, had a mean Phred below 15, or lacked an exact constant-primer or identifier match. High-quality paired reads were merged using COPE v1.2.5, and each unique nucleotide sequence was defined as a clonotype. Clonotypes were aligned to IMGT TRBV, TRBD and TRBJ reference segments using MiTCR v1.1. Analysis was restricted to V-J combinations with a frequency above 0.0001, which covered roughly 99% of repertoires. A TCS score was defined as the ratio between F50 (clonal expansion) and ExV (chaos), using BLOSUM62-based TCRdist between CDR3 peptides within each V-J. Welch's t-statistics and random forest reduced several hundred V-J features to roughly 13, which were used in a naive Bayes classifier (R e1071). The public reads were reprocessed in TCRdb via fastp at Q25 and MiXCR, keeping in-frame beta chains. Rows matching on CDR3 protein sequence are summarized as one entry with the most common DNA and genes. The V and J calls come from TCRdb's annotation, not from the publication. The sample contains about 290,000 distinct CDR3 sequences, roughly an eighth of them found a single time. The ten largest clonotypes hold 7.9% of the sample.

The sequenced sample was blood. The receptor's source is a woman in her 40s with Graves' hyperthyroidism.

In nucleotide form, the sequence is TGTGCCAGCAGCTCACCCCCGACTGGCTCTGGGGCCAACGTCCTGACTTTC. The encoded protein is CASSSPPTGSGANVLTF. This chain joins TRBV5-4 to TRBJ2-6, with no confidently assigned D gene. Cut back by 3 bases and 0 bases, the V and J ends lie 13 bases apart. From a lookup of the germline V gene (reference sequence), CDR1 and CDR2 are SGHNT and YYREEE. Measured from the cysteine to the phenylalanine, the CDR3 is 17 residues long. Only the CDR3 part of the read is kept: 51 bases, read in frame from the first base.